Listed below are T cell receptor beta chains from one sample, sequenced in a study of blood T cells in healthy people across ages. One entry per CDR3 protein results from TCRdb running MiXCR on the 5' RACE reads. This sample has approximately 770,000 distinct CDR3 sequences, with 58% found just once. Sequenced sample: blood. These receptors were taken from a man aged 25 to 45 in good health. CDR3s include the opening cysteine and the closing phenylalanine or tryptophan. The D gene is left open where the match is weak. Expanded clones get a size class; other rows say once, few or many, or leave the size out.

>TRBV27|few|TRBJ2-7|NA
TGTGCCAGCCCCAATCCGACAGGTTCTTACTACGAGCAGTACTTC
CASPNPTGSYYEQYF
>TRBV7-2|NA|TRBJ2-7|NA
TGTGCCAGCAGCTTAAACAGCCTTCTCGAGCAGTACTTC
CASSLNSLLEQYF
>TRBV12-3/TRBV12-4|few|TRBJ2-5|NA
TGTGCCACCTCTTCCGGGATGCAAGAGACCCAGTACTTC
CATSSGMQETQYF
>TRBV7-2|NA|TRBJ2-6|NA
TGTGCCAGCAGCCGCCTAGCAGGATCTGGGGCCAACGTCCTGACTTTC
CASSRLAGSGANVLTF
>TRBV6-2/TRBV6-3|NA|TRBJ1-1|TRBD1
TGTGCCAGCAGACATCTAACAGGGGGCGCGACTGAAGCTTTCTTT
CASRHLTGGATEAFF
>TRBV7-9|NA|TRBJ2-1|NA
TGTGCCAGCAGCTCCCGGGGGTCGGGTTACAATGAGCAGTTCTTC
CASSSRGSGYNEQFF
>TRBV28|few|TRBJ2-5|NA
TGTGCCAGCGCCCCCCTGAAGTACCAAGAGACCCAGTACTTC
CASAPLKYQETQYF
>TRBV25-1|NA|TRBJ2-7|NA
TGTGCCAGCAGTGACTCCGGGAATGAGCAGTACTTC
CASSDSGNEQYF
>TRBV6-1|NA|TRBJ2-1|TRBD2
TGTGCCAGCAGTGAATATGAGGCTAGCGGGGGGCCGGGTGAGCAGTTCTTC
CASSEYEASGGPGEQFF
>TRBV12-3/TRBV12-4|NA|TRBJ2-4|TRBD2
TGTGCCAGCGCCCGGGGGGAGGGAAACATTCAGTACTTC
CASARGEGNIQYF
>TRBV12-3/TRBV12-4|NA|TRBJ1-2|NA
TGTGCCAGCAGCTATTCCCCCTATGGCTACACCTTC
CASSYSPYGYTF
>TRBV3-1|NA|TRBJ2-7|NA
TGTGCCAGCAGCCACGAGGTCTACCCCTACGAGCAGTACTTC
CASSHEVYPYEQYF
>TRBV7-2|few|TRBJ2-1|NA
TGTGCCAGCAGCCTCCCGGGTGAAACTATCTACAATGAGCAGTTCTTC
CASSLPGETIYNEQFF
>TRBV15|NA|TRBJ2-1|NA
TGTGCCACCGGGGCTGGAATTAACAATGAGCAGTTCTTC
CATGAGINNEQFF
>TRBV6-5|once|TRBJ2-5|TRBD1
TGTGCCAGCAGACGAACACAGGGGCTAGGGGAGACCCAGTACTTC
CASRRTQGLGETQYF
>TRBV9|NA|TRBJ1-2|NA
TGTGCCAGCAGCGTAGGGTGGCTTACCTATGGCTACACCTTC
CASSVGWLTYGYTF
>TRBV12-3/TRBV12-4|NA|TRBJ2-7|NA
TGTGCCAGTAGTTTAGTTGTTCGGGGGTACTTC
CASSLVVRGYF
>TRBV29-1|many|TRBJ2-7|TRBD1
TGCAGCGTTGTGATTATGACAGGGCCGGAGGACGAGCAGTACTTC
CSVVIMTGPEDEQYF
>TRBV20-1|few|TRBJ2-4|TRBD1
TGCAGTGCCACGATCCCGGGACAGGGAAACATTCAGTACTTC
CSATIPGQGNIQYF
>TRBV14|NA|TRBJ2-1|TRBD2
TGTGCCAGCAGCATCTTTGGCGGGAGTCAACGCAATGAGCAGTTCTTC
CASSIFGGSQRNEQFF
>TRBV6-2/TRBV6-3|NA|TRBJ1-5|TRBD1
TGTGCCAGCAGTTACCCGGCCGGGACAGGGGAAGGTCAGCCCCAGCATTTT
CASSYPAGTGEGQPQHF
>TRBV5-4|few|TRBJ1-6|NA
TGTGCCAGCAGGTCAGCGAGCTCCTATAATTCACCCCTCCACTTT
CASRSASSYNSPLHF
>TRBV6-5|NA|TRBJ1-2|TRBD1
TGTGCCAGCAGTTACTCGCCACAGGGGGCCAAGGACTATGGCTACACCTTC
CASSYSPQGAKDYGYTF
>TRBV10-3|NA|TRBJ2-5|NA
TGTGCCACTACCTCTCAAGATGGGGGAAGGGAGCAGTACTTC
CATTSQDGGREQYF
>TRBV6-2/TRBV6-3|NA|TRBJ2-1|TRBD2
TGTGCCAGCAGTCGTAGCGGGACTACTTACAATGAGCAGTTCTTC
CASSRSGTTYNEQFF
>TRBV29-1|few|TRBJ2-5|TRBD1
TGCAGCGTTCGACAGGGGACGGAGACCCAGTACTTC
CSVRQGTETQYF